The clone carrying this T cell receptor beta chain has only a few counts. TCRdb keeps only in-frame clones here, not all; method: immunoSEQ multiplex PCR. Of about 120,000 clones in the sample, approximately 91% were seen once. Germline CDR1 KGHSH, CDR2 LQKENI. The CDR3 consists of 20 residues. With 3 bases removed from V and 0 bases from J, the gap between germline ends came to 26 bases. The sample comes from a study of control samples from healthy donors and cancer patients. The chain recombines TRBV18 with TRBJ1-2; D unresolved. The sequence was obtained from a woman aged 18 to 35 in good health. Sequences were obtained from blood. The CDR3: CASSPPPVRGGSSPNYGYTF. The CDR3 region has the DNA TGTGCCAGCTCACCCCCGCCTGTGAGAGGAGGCTCCTCTCCTAACTATGGCTACACCTTC.